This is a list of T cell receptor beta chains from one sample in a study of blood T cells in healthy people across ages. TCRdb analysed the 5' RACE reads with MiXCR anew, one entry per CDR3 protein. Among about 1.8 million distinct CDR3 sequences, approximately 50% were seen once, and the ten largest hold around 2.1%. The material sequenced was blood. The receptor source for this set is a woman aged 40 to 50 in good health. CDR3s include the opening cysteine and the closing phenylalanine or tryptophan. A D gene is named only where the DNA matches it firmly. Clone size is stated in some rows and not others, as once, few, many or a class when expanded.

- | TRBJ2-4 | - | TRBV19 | CASSIGGTVKNIQYF | TGTGCCAGTAGTATAGGGGGGACCGTCAAAAACATTCAGTACTTC
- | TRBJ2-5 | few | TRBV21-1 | CASPPRGARETQYF | TGTGCCAGCCCTCCCCGTGGAGCCCGGGAGACCCAGTACTTC
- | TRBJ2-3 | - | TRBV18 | CASSPRGAAPSTDTQYF | TGTGCCAGCTCACCGAGAGGGGCCGCCCCATCCACAGATACGCAGTATTTT
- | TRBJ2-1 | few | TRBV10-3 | CATAPWEIAAYNEQFF | TGTGCCACAGCCCCGTGGGAGATAGCGGCTTACAATGAGCAGTTCTTC
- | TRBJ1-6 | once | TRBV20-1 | CSAPSPAGLKISPLHF | TGCAGTGCACCTTCTCCTGCGGGGTTAAAGATTTCACCCCTCCACTTT
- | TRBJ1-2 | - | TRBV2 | CASKQGAANYGYTF | TGTGCCAGCAAGCAGGGTGCTGCTAACTATGGCTACACCTTC
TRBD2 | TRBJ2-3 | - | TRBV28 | CASSPLGGAGTDTQYF | TGTGCCAGCAGTCCTCTCGGGGGGGCCGGAACAGATACGCAGTATTTT
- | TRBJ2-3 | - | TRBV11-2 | CASSFNYNTDTQYF | TGTGCCAGCAGCTTTAATTACAACACAGATACGCAGTATTTT
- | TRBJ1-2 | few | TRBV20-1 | CSARTIQGHGYTF | TGCAGTGCTAGAACTATTCAGGGACATGGCTACACCTTC
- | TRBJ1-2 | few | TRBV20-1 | CSARDPGVYGYTF | TGCAGTGCTAGAGACCCAGGGGTCTATGGCTACACCTTC
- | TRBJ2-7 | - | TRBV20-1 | CSAPGGHSYEQYF | TGCAGTGCCCCTGGTGGTCACTCCTACGAGCAGTACTTC
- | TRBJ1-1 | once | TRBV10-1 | CASSERPRGTEAFF | TGCGCCAGCAGTGAGCGCCCCCGGGGGACTGAAGCTTTCTTT
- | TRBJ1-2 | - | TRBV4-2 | CASSQEEAGSLNYGYTF | TGTGCCAGCAGCCAAGAAGAGGCAGGGAGTCTCAACTATGGCTACACCTTC
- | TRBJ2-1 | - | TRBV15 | CATSVRTGGAAYNEQFF | TGTGCCACCAGCGTTCGAACAGGGGGGGCTGCCTACAATGAGCAGTTCTTC
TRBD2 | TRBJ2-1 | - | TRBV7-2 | CASSSLGRTSGASSYNEQFF | TGTGCCAGCAGCTCCCTGGGGCGGACTAGCGGGGCGAGCTCCTACAATGAGCAGTTCTTC
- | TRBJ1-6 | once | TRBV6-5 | CASSYYGRGTKSPLHF | TGTGCCAGCAGTTACTATGGGCGGGGGACCAAGTCACCCCTCCACTTT
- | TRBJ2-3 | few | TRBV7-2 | CASSRGLGGTQYF | TGTGCCAGCAGCCGAGGCCTCGGAGGTACGCAGTATTTT
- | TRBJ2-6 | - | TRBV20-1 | CSAISARLGANVLTF | TGCAGTGCGATAAGTGCCCGTTTGGGGGCCAACGTCCTGACTTTC
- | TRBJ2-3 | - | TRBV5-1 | CASSSGASGTDTQYF | TGCGCCAGCAGTTCCGGGGCTAGCGGCACAGATACGCAGTATTTT
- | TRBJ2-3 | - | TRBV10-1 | CASSEGGGARDTQYF | TGCGCCAGCAGTGAGGGCGGCGGGGCCAGGGATACGCAGTATTTT
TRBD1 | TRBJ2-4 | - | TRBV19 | CASREQGKGNIQYF | TGTGCCAGTAGGGAACAGGGGAAAGGAAACATTCAGTACTTC
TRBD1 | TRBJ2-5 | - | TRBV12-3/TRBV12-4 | CASSPTRGQGAETQYF | TGTGCCAGCAGTCCCACTCGTGGACAGGGGGCAGAGACCCAGTACTTC
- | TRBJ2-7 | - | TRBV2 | CASSADRASYEQYF | TGTGCCAGCAGTGCGGACAGAGCCTCCTACGAGCAGTACTTC
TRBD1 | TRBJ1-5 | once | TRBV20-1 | CSVRRDSSYSNQPQHF | TGCAGTGTCCGCCGGGACAGTAGTTATAGCAATCAGCCCCAGCATTTT